Below, one T cell receptor beta chain is given with its context. CDR3 length equals 17 residues. Trimming removed 6 bases from V and 10 bases from J; junction bases left unmatched: 20. Germline-derived CDR1 and CDR2 are MDHEN and SYDVKM. These data are taken from a study of blood T cell repertoires in COVID-19. Measured with immunoSEQ multiplex PCR; TCRdb has only the in-frame clones, and not every one. The sample records more than 150,000 clones, 82% being singletons. This chain links TRBV28 with TRBJ1-1, with TRBD1 matching 10 bases. The sequencing sample was made of peripheral blood. This receptor was identified in a woman aged 25-40 years with acute or convalescent COVID-19. The CDR3 spells CASSPTLGERGQGLAFF. CDR3 nucleotides: TGTGCCAGCAGCCCAACCCTCGGGGAGAGGGGACAGGGGTTAGCTTTCTTT. The full variable domain, completed using reference TRBV28 and TRBJ1-1, is DVKVTQSSRYLVKRTGEKVFLECVQDMDHENMFWYRQDPGLGLRLIYFSYDVKMKEKGDIPEGYSVSREKKERFSLILESASTNQTSMYLCASSPTLGERGQGLAFFGQGTRLTVV.